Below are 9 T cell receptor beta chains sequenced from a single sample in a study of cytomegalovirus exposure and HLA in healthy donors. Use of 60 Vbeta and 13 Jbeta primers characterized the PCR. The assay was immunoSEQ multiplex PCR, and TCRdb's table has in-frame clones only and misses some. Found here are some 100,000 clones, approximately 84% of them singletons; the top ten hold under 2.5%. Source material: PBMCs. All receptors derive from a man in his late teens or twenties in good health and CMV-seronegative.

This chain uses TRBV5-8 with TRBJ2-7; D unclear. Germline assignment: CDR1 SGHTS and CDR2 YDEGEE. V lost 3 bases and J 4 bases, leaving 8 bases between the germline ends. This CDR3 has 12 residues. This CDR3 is CASSYGEYEQYF. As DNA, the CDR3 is TGTGCCAGCAGCTACGGAGAATACGAGCAGTACTTC.

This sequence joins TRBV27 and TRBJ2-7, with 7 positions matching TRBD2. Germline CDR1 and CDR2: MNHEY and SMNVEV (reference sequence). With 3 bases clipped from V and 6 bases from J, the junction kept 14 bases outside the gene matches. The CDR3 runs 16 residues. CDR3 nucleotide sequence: TGTGCCAGCAGTTTTGCAGGTGGGAGGGCCTTTGGCGAGCAGTACTTC. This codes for CASSFAGGRAFGEQYF.

The CDR3 nucleotides are TGTGCCACCAGCAGAGATCCCATGAGAAGCTCCTACGAGCAGTACTTC. Its protein is CATSRDPMRSSYEQYF. The V gene is TRBV15, the J gene TRBJ2-7; D is ambiguous. The V gene lost 0 bases and the J gene lost 0 bases, with 12 bases spanning the gap. The CDR3 has 16 residues. CDR1 and CDR2 (germline): LNHNV, YYDKDF (reference sequence). The complete variable domain, with remaining parts taken from reference TRBV15 and TRBJ2-7, reads DAMVIQNPRYQVTQFGKPVTLSCSQTLNHNVMYWYQQKSSQAPKLLFHYYDKDFNNEADTPDNFQSRRPNTSFCFLDIRSPGLGDTAMYLCATSRDPMRSSYEQYFGPGTRLTVT.

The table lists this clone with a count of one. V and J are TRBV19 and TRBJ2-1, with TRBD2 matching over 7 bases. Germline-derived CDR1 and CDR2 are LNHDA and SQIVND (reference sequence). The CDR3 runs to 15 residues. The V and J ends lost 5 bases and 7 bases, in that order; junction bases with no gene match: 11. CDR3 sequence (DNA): TGTGCCAGTAGTCAAAGCGGGATTAAGATAAATGAGCAGTTCTTC. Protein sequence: CASSQSGIKINEQFF.

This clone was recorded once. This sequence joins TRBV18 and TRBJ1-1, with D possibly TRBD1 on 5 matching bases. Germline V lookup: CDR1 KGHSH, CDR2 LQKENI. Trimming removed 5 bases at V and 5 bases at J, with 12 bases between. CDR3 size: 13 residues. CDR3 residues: CASSNGGATEAFF. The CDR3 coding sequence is TGTGCCAGCTCAAACGGCGGGGCTACTGAAGCTTTCTTT.

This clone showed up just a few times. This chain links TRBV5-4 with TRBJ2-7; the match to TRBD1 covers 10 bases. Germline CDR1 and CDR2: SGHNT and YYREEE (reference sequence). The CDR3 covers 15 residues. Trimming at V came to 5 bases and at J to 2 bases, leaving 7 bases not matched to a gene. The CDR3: CASSSRDRGPYEQYF. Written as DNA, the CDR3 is TGTGCCAGCAGTTCCCGGGACAGGGGACCCTACGAGCAGTACTTC.

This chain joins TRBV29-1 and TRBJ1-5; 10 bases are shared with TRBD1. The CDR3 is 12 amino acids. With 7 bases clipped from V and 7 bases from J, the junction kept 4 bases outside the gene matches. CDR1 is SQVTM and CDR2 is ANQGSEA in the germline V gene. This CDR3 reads CSAQGQGQPQHF. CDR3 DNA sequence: TGCAGCGCCCAGGGACAGGGGCAGCCCCAGCATTTT.

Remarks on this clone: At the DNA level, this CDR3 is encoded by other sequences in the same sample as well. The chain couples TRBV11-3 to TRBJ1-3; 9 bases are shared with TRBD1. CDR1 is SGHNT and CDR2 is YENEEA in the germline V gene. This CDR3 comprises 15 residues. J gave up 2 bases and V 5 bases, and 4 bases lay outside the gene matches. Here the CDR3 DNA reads TGTGCCAGCAGCCCGGGACAGGGACCTGGAAACACCATATATTTT. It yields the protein CASSPGQGPGNTIYF.

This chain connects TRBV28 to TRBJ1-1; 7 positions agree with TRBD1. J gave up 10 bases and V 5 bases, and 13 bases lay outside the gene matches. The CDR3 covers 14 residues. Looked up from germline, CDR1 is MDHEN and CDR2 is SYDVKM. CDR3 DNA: TGTGCCAGCAGTACAAACAGGGGATCATACGTAGCTTTCTTT. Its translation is CASSTNRGSYVAFF.